These T cell receptor beta chains were read from a single sample in a study of blood T cell repertoires in COVID-19. Some clones are missing from TCRdb's copy, which holds only in-frame ones; the method was immunoSEQ multiplex PCR. In the table there are about 30,000 clones, almost 90% of which are singletons. The specimen sequenced was peripheral blood. These receptors all come from a human donor in a cohort sampled during active COVID-19. CDR3s include the opening cysteine and the closing phenylalanine or tryptophan. D genes are given only for firm matches. Not every row has a clone size; where given, it reads once, few, many or a size class.

v_gene	j_gene	abundance	d_gene	CDR3aa	CDR3nt
TRBV4-2	TRBJ2-7	few	.	CASSHWAETYEQYF	TGTGCCAGCAGCCATTGGGCAGAGACCTACGAGCAGTACTTC
TRBV3-1/TRBV3-2	TRBJ2-2	.	.	CASSRSGQNTGELFF	TGTGCCAGCAGCCGGTCGGGACAGAACACCGGGGAGCTGTTTTTT
TRBV19	TRBJ2-4	once	TRBD2	CASSASGGAGKNIQYF	TGTGCCAGTAGCGCTAGCGGGGGGGCAGGCAAAAACATTCAGTACTTC
TRBV2	TRBJ1-1	once	.	CASSDGAGGRVNTEAFF	TGTGCCAGCAGTGATGGAGCGGGGGGCCGGGTGAACACTGAAGCTTTCTTT
TRBV4-1	TRBJ1-2	.	TRBD1	CASSQVRGHGYGYTF	TGCGCCAGCAGCCAAGTAAGGGGGCACGGCTATGGCTACACCTTC
TRBV2	TRBJ2-6	few	TRBD2	CASSATGGSSGANVLTF	TGTGCCAGCAGTGCAACCGGGGGGAGCTCTGGGGCCAACGTCCTGACTTTC
TRBV11-2	TRBJ2-7	few	.	CASSWQRYEQYF	TGTGCCAGCAGTTGGCAGAGGTACGAGCAGTACTTC
TRBV5-6	TRBJ2-5	.	TRBD2	CASSLMGEGETQYF	TGTGCCAGCAGCTTGATGGGGGAGGGGGAGACCCAGTACTTC
TRBV7-9	TRBJ1-2	few	TRBD1	CASSSRSGTVKYDGYTF	TGTGCCAGCAGCTCGAGGTCCGGGACAGTTAAATATGATGGCTACACCTTC
TRBV11-3	TRBJ2-3	once	.	CASSLWGLDTQYF	TGTGCCAGCAGCTTATGGGGGCTGGATACGCAGTATTTT
TRBV5-8	TRBJ1-2	.	.	CASRYEGYTF	TGTGCCAGCAGGTATGAGGGCTACACCTTC
TRBV5-1	TRBJ2-7	.	TRBD2	CASSLVASGSSYEQYF	TGCGCCAGCAGCTTGGTGGCTAGCGGCAGCTCCTACGAGCAGTACTTC
TRBV2	TRBJ2-5	once	TRBD2	CASTRTSGQETQYF	TGTGCCAGCACCCGGACTAGCGGACAAGAGACCCAGTACTTC
TRBV3-1/TRBV3-2	TRBJ1-2	.	.	CASSPQTGKYGYTF	TGTGCCAGCAGTCCCCAGACAGGCAAATATGGCTACACCTTC
TRBV15	TRBJ2-1	.	TRBD1	CATSRPPGQGGNEQFF	TGTGCCACCAGCAGACCACCGGGACAGGGCGGCAATGAGCAGTTCTTC
TRBV5-1	TRBJ1-2	.	TRBD1	CASSPGQGGAYGYTF	TGCGCCAGCAGCCCGGGACAGGGAGGAGCCTATGGCTACACCTTC
TRBV2	TRBJ2-2	.	TRBD1	CASSESWTGGTGELFF	TGTGCCAGCAGTGAATCTTGGACAGGGGGTACCGGGGAGCTGTTTTTT
TRBV19	TRBJ1-2	.	.	CASIWRTSYGYTF	TGTGCCAGTATCTGGCGGACAAGCTATGGCTACACCTTC
TRBV5-5	TRBJ1-5	few	TRBD1	CASSLEGTGSNQPQHF	TGTGCCAGCAGCTTGGAAGGGACAGGGAGCAATCAGCCCCAGCATTTT
TRBV6-5	TRBJ1-1	.	.	CASSYGRRYATEAFF	TGTGCCAGCAGTTACGGGCGAAGGTATGCCACTGAAGCTTTCTTT
TRBV5-6	TRBJ1-6	.	TRBD1	CASNFGGQGFSPLHF	TGTGCCAGCAACTTCGGGGGACAGGGATTTTCACCCCTCCACTTT
TRBV6-5	TRBJ1-1	.	.	CASRPTGFPEAFF	TGTGCCAGCAGACCTACAGGGTTCCCTGAAGCTTTCTTT
TRBV6-4	TRBJ1-1	once	.	CASSVSALNTEAFF	TGTGCCAGCAGTGTCAGCGCCTTGAACACTGAAGCTTTCTTT
TRBV7-8	TRBJ1-3	.	TRBD1	CASSFLRGASGNTIYF	TGTGCCAGCAGCTTCCTCAGGGGGGCCTCTGGAAACACCATATATTTT
TRBV5-1	TRBJ1-1	.	TRBD1	CASSWGLGQGAQLGEAFF	TGCGCCAGCAGCTGGGGGTTGGGACAGGGGGCGCAACTCGGTGAAGCTTTCTTT
TRBV10-3	TRBJ1-1	.	TRBD1	CAISRQGDTEAFF	TGTGCCATCTCGCGACAGGGTGACACTGAAGCTTTCTTT
TRBV11-2	TRBJ1-3	.	.	CASSSQGGSGNTIYF	TGTGCCAGCAGCTCCCAGGGAGGCAGTGGAAACACCATATATTTT
TRBV5-1	TRBJ2-7	once	TRBD1	CASSFSAGGTYEQYF	TGCGCCAGCAGCTTTTCGGCAGGGGGAACCTACGAGCAGTACTTC
TRBV9	TRBJ1-1	.	.	CASSAEIGNTEAFF	TGTGCCAGCAGCGCTGAAATCGGGAACACTGAAGCTTTCTTT
TRBV5-1	TRBJ1-1	.	TRBD1	CASSLQGQGGPNTEAFF	TGCGCCAGCAGCTTACAAGGACAGGGGGGTCCCAACACTGAAGCTTTCTTT
TRBV3-1/TRBV3-2	TRBJ2-4	.	TRBD2	CASSPSGTRLAKNIQYF	TGTGCCAGCAGCCCTAGCGGGACCAGACTAGCCAAAAACATTCAGTACTTC
TRBV2	TRBJ1-1	few	.	CASLPWGRENTEAFF	TGTGCCAGCCTCCCTTGGGGCAGAGAGAACACTGAAGCTTTCTTT
TRBV5-1	TRBJ2-1	.	TRBD1	CASSPRDRVANEQFF	TGCGCCAGCAGCCCCCGGGACAGGGTGGCCAATGAGCAGTTCTTC
TRBV4-1	TRBJ2-5	.	.	CASSLHRGGGIGETQYF	TGCGCCAGCAGCTTACACCGGGGAGGGGGGATCGGCGAGACCCAGTACTTC
TRBV19	TRBJ2-4	.	.	CASSPWTDNKNIQYF	TGTGCCAGTAGTCCGTGGACAGATAACAAAAACATTCAGTACTTC
TRBV7-9	TRBJ2-5	.	.	CASSLSIGRGETQYF	TGTGCCAGCAGCTTAAGTATAGGCAGGGGAGAGACCCAGTACTTC
TRBV25-1	TRBJ1-2	once	.	CASSLSGYGYTF	TGTGCCAGCAGCCTAAGCGGGTATGGCTACACCTTC
TRBV2	TRBJ2-7	.	TRBD1	CASSFSTGTEQYF	TGTGCCAGCAGCTTCTCGACAGGGACCGAGCAGTACTTC
TRBV2	TRBJ2-3	.	.	CASSEVRAFTDTQYF	TGTGCCAGCAGTGAGGTCAGGGCTTTCACAGATACGCAGTATTTT
TRBV5-1	TRBJ1-6	.	.	CASSLDAGESSPLHF	TGCGCCAGCAGCTTGGATGCAGGGGAATCTTCACCCCTCCACTTT
TRBV5-1	TRBJ1-5	.	.	CASSWRGRQLGDNQPQHF	TGCGCCAGCAGCTGGAGGGGACGGCAATTAGGCGACAATCAGCCCCAGCATTTT
TRBV19	TRBJ2-2	once	.	CASSVAGPNTGELFF	TGTGCCAGTAGCGTCGCGGGCCCGAACACCGGGGAGCTGTTTTTT
TRBV10-3	TRBJ2-3	.	TRBD1	CAISPGTGGRTDTQYF	TGTGCCATCAGCCCGGGGACAGGGGGCCGAACAGATACGCAGTATTTT
TRBV29-1	TRBJ2-7	.	.	CSVDEGGGPGYEQYF	TGCAGCGTTGACGAAGGGGGGGGGCCTGGATACGAGCAGTACTTC
TRBV7-6	TRBJ2-2	once	.	CASSTQVYTGELFF	TGTGCCAGCAGCACCCAGGTTTACACCGGGGAGCTGTTTTTT
TRBV7-8	TRBJ2-2	.	.	CASSPSVGELFF	TGTGCCAGCAGCCCATCAGTCGGGGAGCTGTTTTTT
TRBV10-1	TRBJ1-1	.	.	CASTQKPTALNTEAFF	TGCGCCAGCACCCAAAAACCGACAGCGTTGAACACTGAAGCTTTCTTT
TRBV5-1	TRBJ2-2	.	TRBD1	CASSLEGTEYGELFF	TGCGCCAGCAGCTTGGAGGGGACAGAATACGGGGAGCTGTTTTTT